This T cell receptor beta chain was obtained from a study of CD8+CD57+ T cells in acquired aplastic anemia. Notes on the study in general: Common to patients and controls were around 30 CD8+ CDR3 sequences.

TCR beta VDJ and CDR3 were profiled, and genomic DNA was the template. From the reads, TCRdb called clonotypes with MiXCR, one entry per CDR3 protein. This table has hundreds of thousands of distinct CDR3 sequences, under 40% appearing once. The CDR3 covers 14 residues. Germline lookup yields CDR1 SGHDT and CDR2 YYEEEE. Trimming pared 3 bases from V and 2 bases from J, leaving 9 bases between. As for this clonotype: Its target is unknown.

CD8+CD57+ cell expansion had been shown by flow cytometry in patients chosen for sequencing. This receptor was identified in a human donor with aplastic anemia. Sample: sorted CD4+, CD8+, or CD8+CD57+ T cells (not recorded which) from PBMCs. The chain has TRBV5-6 and TRBJ1-5, with a weak D call TRBD1 (6 bases). CDR3 protein: CASSYAGGNQPQHF. The CDR3, as DNA: TGTGCCAGCAGCTATGCAGGGGGCAATCAGCCCCAGCATTTT.